This paragraph reports one TCR beta chain. Antigen: not known. Use of 60 Vbeta and 13 Jbeta primers characterized the PCR. Profiled with immunoSEQ multiplex PCR; TCRdb holds only in-frame clones, not every one. This sample's table reports roughly 120,000 clones. This CDR3 spans 13 amino acids. Germline V lookup: CDR1 MGHDK, CDR2 SYGVNS. With 1 base removed from V and 4 bases from J, the gap between germline ends came to 7 bases. This entry is derived from a study of cytomegalovirus exposure and HLA in healthy donors. Study context: Earlier sequencing of 150 million to 200 million T cells yielded 100 million to 120 million unique TCR beta sequences. Study-level results: HLA restriction was apparent for most CMV-associated TCR beta chains in a later analysis.

Sequenced material: PBMCs. The receptor was derived from a man aged 35 to 55 in good health and CMV-seronegative. This chain uses TRBV25-1 with TRBJ2-5, with D possibly being TRBD2 (6 bases). The CDR3 here is CASSEWGGETQYF. CDR3 DNA sequence: TGTGCCAGCAGTGAATGGGGAGGAGAGACCCAGTACTTC.